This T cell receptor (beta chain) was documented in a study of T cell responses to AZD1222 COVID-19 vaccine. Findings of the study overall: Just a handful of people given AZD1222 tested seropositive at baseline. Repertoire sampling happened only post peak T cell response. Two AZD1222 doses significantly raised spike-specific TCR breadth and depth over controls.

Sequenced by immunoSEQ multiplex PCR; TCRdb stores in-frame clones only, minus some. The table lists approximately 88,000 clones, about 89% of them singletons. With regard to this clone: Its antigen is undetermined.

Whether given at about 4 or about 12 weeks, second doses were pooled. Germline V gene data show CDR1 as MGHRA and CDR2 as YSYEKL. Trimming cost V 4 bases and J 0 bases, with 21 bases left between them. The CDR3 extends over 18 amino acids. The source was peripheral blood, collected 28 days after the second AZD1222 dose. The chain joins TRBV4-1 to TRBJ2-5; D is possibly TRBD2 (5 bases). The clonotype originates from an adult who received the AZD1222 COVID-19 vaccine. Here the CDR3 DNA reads TGCGCCAGCAGCCCAGGCTACCTACTAGGCCCATACCAAGAGACCCAGTACTTC. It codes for CASSPGYLLGPYQETQYF.